The 26 T cell receptor beta chains listed next were all sequenced from one sample in a study of technical replicates of blood from several donors. TCRdb keeps only in-frame clones here, not all; method: immunoSEQ multiplex PCR. Of about 49,000 clones in the sample, roughly 92% were seen once. The specimen was PBMCs. Receptor source: a human donor in good health. Some clones in this sample may be carry-over from other donors' samples.

The rearrangement links TRBV27 to TRBJ1-5; a possible D gene is TRBD1 (5 bases). Trimming took 5 bases from V and 0 from J, leaving 14 bases between them. This CDR3 comprises 16 residues. Germline assignment: CDR1 MNHEY and CDR2 SMNVEV (reference sequence). As DNA, the CDR3 is TGTGCCAGCAGTAGGGGCACAGGATTTAGCAATCAGCCCCAGCATTTT. Translated: CASSRGTGFSNQPQHF.

CDR3 amino acids: CASSQRPESYNSPLHF. In DNA form, the CDR3 reads TGCGCCAGCAGCCAGCGACCGGAGAGCTATAATTCACCCCTCCACTTT. V and J are TRBV4-3 and TRBJ1-6; no clear D. Germline CDR1 is LGHNA and CDR2 is YSLEER. The CDR3 extends over 16 amino acids. V lost 3 bases and J lost 3, with 12 bases in between.

The chain couples TRBV4-2 to TRBJ1-6, with a weak D call TRBD1 (5 bases). The germline CDR1 and CDR2 sequences are LGHNA and YNFKEQ. The germline V and J ends were trimmed by 0 bases and 9 bases, with 15 bases remaining between them. This CDR3 has 16 residues. CDR3 sequence reads: CASSQENGGVLSPLHF. CDR3 sequence (DNA): TGTGCCAGCAGCCAAGAAAATGGAGGGGTCCTTTCACCCCTCCACTTT.

V usage is TRBV7-2 and J usage is TRBJ2-1, with 8 bases matching TRBD1. This CDR3 spans 14 amino acids. CDR1 SGHTA and CDR2 FQGNSA come from the germline V gene. The V gene end was trimmed by 5 bases and the J gene end by 8 bases; junction bases not matched to a gene: 8. The CDR3 DNA reads TGTGCCAGCAGCCGACAGGGGTCGGGCCATGAGCAGTTCTTC. Translation: CASSRQGSGHEQFF.

The gene calls are TRBV6-5 and TRBJ2-7, with 9 bases that match TRBD2. Germline values: CDR1 MNHEY, CDR2 SVGAGI. V was clipped by 3 bases and J by 4 bases; unmatched bases: 7. This CDR3 comprises 15 residues. CDR3 sequence: CASSYLAGSGYEQYF. CDR3 DNA: TGTGCCAGCAGTTATCTAGCGGGATCAGGGTACGAGCAGTACTTC.

The chain joins TRBV9 to TRBJ1-1; TRBD1 is a possible D gene (5 bases). Deletions cut 0 bases from V and 0 bases from J, with 9 bases between. This CDR3 has 15 amino acids. Germline CDR1 is SGDLS and CDR2 is YYNGEE. CDR3 sequence (DNA): TGTGCCAGCAGCGTAGGTGGGGCAGTGAACACTGAAGCTTTCTTT. It codes for CASSVGGAVNTEAFF.

The V call is TRBV6-1, the J call TRBJ1-5; maybe TRBD1 (6 bases). The V gene lost 6 bases and the J gene lost 9 bases, with 15 bases spanning the gap. The V gene's germline CDR1 is MNHNS and CDR2 SASEGT. The CDR3 loop spans 13 amino acids. The CDR3 DNA sequence: TGTGCCAGCAGCACACAGGGTACTTGGCCCCAGCATTTT. It encodes CASSTQGTWPQHF.

The chain joins TRBV6-6 to TRBJ2-1; 7 bases align to TRBD2. The germline gives CDR1 MNHNY, CDR2 SVGAGI (reference sequence). The CDR3 is 15 amino acids. J lost 2 bases, V lost 6 bases, and 7 bases had no gene match. CDR3 in DNA: TGTGCCAGCAGCCCTTGGGGGGGTGCCTACAATGAGCAGTTCTTC. Its protein is CASSPWGGAYNEQFF.

The rearrangement joins TRBV5-1 to TRBJ2-5, with D tentatively TRBD2 (5 bases). V gave up 3 bases and J gave up 1 base, with 10 bases separating them. CDR1 and CDR2 (germline): SGHRS, YFSETQ. CDR3 length equals 14 residues. This chain's CDR3 is CASSSDYSQETQYF. In DNA, the CDR3 is TGCGCCAGCAGCTCCGACTATAGCCAAGAGACCCAGTACTTC. The whole variable domain, remainder taken from reference TRBV5-1 and TRBJ2-5, is KAGVTQTPRYLIKTRGQQVTLSCSPISGHRSVSWYQQTPGQGLQFLFEYFSETQRNKGNFPGRFSGRQFSNSRSEMNVSTLELGDSALYLCASSSDYSQETQYFGPGTRLLVL.

The chain links TRBV15 to TRBJ1-1; D may be TRBD1 (6 bases). Germline V gives CDR1 LNHNV, CDR2 YYDKDF (reference sequence). This CDR3 comprises 14 residues. The V gene lost 0 bases and the J gene lost 4 bases, with 9 bases spanning the gap. DNA for the CDR3: TGTGCCACCAGCAGAGATTGGGGGCCCACTGAAGCTTTCTTT. Its protein product is CATSRDWGPTEAFF.

This rearrangement joins TRBV7-8 to TRBJ1-5; TRBD1 matches at 10 bases. CDR3 length equals 15 residues. With 5 bases clipped from V and 4 bases from J, the junction kept 5 bases outside the gene matches. CDR1 SGHVS and CDR2 FQNEAQ come from the germline V gene. CDR3 protein: CASSPGTGENQPQHF. CDR3 nucleotide sequence: TGTGCCAGCAGCCCCGGGACAGGGGAAAATCAGCCCCAGCATTTT.

V usage is TRBV19 and J usage is TRBJ1-5; 10 bases match TRBD1. The CDR3 loop spans 14 amino acids. CDR1 LNHDA and CDR2 SQIVND come from the germline V gene (reference sequence). The J segment lost 6 bases and the V segment lost 7 bases, leaving 6 bases of the junction unmatched. The CDR3 DNA reads TGTGCCAGTATGGGATGGGACAGGGGTCAGCCCCAGCATTTT. Protein sequence: CASMGWDRGQPQHF.

This chain uses TRBV5-8 with TRBJ1-5; TRBD1 agrees at 8 bases. The CDR3 has 18 amino acids. After removal of 7 bases from V and 2 bases from J, the junction contained 17 bases not matched to a gene. CDR1 SGHTS and CDR2 YDEGEE come from the germline V gene. CDR3 coding DNA: TGTGCCAGCTCTCCACGGGCAGGGGGCTTTTTCGGCAATCAGCCCCAGCATTTT. Translating it yields CASSPRAGGFFGNQPQHF. Drawing the rest from reference TRBV5-8 and TRBJ1-5, the complete variable domain is EAGVTQSPTHLIKTRGQQATLRCSPISGHTSVYWYQQALGLGLQFLLWYDEGEERNRGNFPPRFSGRQFPNYSSELNVNALELEDSALYLCASSPRAGGFFGNQPQHFGDGTRLSIL.

The CDR3 coding sequence is TGTGCCAGCAGTCTGAGCGGGGGCCCCCAAGAGACCCAGTACTTC. Its protein product is CASSLSGGPQETQYF. The chain is built from TRBV2 and TRBJ2-5, with 8 bases matching TRBD2. V was pared by 5 bases and J by 1 base, with 6 bases of the junction left unmatched. This CDR3 is 15 amino acids long. Germline assignment: CDR1 SNHLY and CDR2 FYNNEI.

The rearrangement links TRBV4-1 to TRBJ2-3, with TRBD2 identical over 7 bases. V lost 1 base, J lost 3 bases, and 7 bases stayed unmatched. The CDR3 has 16 residues. Germline V gene lookup returns CDR1 MGHRA and CDR2 YSYEKL. The CDR3 reads CASSQVRGSRTDTQYF. The DNA for the CDR3 is TGCGCCAGCAGCCAAGTTCGCGGGAGTAGAACAGATACGCAGTATTTT.

The gene calls are TRBV11-1 and TRBJ1-6, with D unclear. Germline-derived CDR1 and CDR2 are SGHAT and FQDESV (reference sequence). V dropped 11 bases and J dropped 10 bases, with 12 bases sitting between them. The CDR3 is made up of 11 amino acids. CDR3 region: CASGVDSPLHF. In DNA, the CDR3 is TGTGCCTCTGGAGTCGACTCACCCCTCCACTTT.

The chain combines TRBV5-1 with TRBJ1-2; 7 nucleotides agree with TRBD1. Trimming at V came to 4 bases and at J to 0 bases, leaving 9 bases not matched to a gene. CDR3 length: 16 residues. Germline V CDR1 and CDR2: SGHRS, YFSETQ. The CDR3 sequence: CASSPGQVQPNYGYTF. The CDR3 DNA is TGCGCCAGCAGCCCTGGACAGGTCCAGCCTAACTATGGCTACACCTTC.

V and J are TRBV30 and TRBJ2-7; no clear D. Trimming left V 2 bases short and J 6 bases short, with 8 bases between. CDR1 and CDR2 (germline): GTSNPN, SVGIG (reference sequence). The CDR3 spans 11 residues. The CDR3 reads CAWSNGFEQYF. The CDR3 DNA sequence: TGTGCCTGGAGTAACGGTTTCGAGCAGTACTTC.

This clone was seen just once. This sequence joins TRBV7-6 and TRBJ2-5; D is perhaps TRBD1 (6 bases). V was cut by 5 bases and J by 5 bases, with 15 bases left in between. The CDR3 is 14 residues long. The V gene's germline CDR1 is SGHVS and CDR2 FNYEAQ. CDR3 DNA sequence: TGTGCCAGCAGCGTATCAACAGGGCCGGAGACCCAGTACTTC. It encodes CASSVSTGPETQYF.

The chain combines TRBV30 with TRBJ2-5, with D maybe TRBD2 (5 bases). The CDR3 runs to 13 residues. The germline V gene has CDR1 GTSNPN and CDR2 SVGIG (reference sequence). V gave up 0 bases and J gave up 7 bases, with 12 bases separating them. CDR3 protein: CAWSVDGVGTQYF. As DNA, the CDR3 is TGTGCCTGGAGTGTAGACGGGGTAGGGACCCAGTACTTC.

V and J are TRBV19 and TRBJ1-2; weak D call: TRBD1 (6 bases). CDR3 length equals 13 residues. V was trimmed by 3 bases and J by 6 bases, leaving 11 bases between them. The V gene's germline CDR1 is LNHDA and CDR2 SQIVND (reference sequence). CDR3 sequence reads: CASSIRSGDGYTF. The CDR3 bases are TGTGCCAGTAGTATTAGGTCAGGGGATGGCTACACCTTC.

This clone appeared a single time. The chain links TRBV28 to TRBJ1-5; TRBD1 might be the D (6 bases). The V and J ends lost 2 bases and 4 bases respectively, with 15 bases between them. In germline, CDR1 is MDHEN, CDR2 SYDVKM. The CDR3 runs 16 residues. The CDR3 DNA follows: TGTGCCAGCAGTTTAAGAACAGGGCAGAGAAATCAGCCCCAGCATTTT. It is translated as CASSLRTGQRNQPQHF.

The CDR3 nucleotides are TGTGCCAGCACCCTAACGGACACAAACACTGAAGCTTTCTTT. Its protein product is CASTLTDTNTEAFF. The chain carries TRBV6-1 and TRBJ1-1; D might be TRBD1 (5 bases). V shed 7 bases and J shed 2 bases, with 14 bases lying between them. This CDR3 region has 14 residues. CDR1 is MNHNS and CDR2 is SASEGT in the germline V gene.

The chain links TRBV18 to TRBJ1-5; D uncertain. The CDR3 is made up of 12 amino acids. Trimming left V 3 bases short and J 6 bases short, with 6 bases between. CDR1 and CDR2 from the germline V gene are KGHSH and LQKENI. CDR3 sequence reads: CASSPSGQPQHF. The CDR3 DNA reads TGTGCCAGCTCACCGAGCGGTCAGCCCCAGCATTTT.

The rearrangement links TRBV5-6 to TRBJ2-3; 8 bases line up with TRBD2. J lost 6 bases, V lost 2 bases, and 8 bases had no gene match. CDR1 and CDR2 (germline): SGHDT, YYEEEE. The CDR3 covers 15 residues. CDR3 sequence: CASSLPGTRADTQYF. In nucleotides, the CDR3 is TGTGCCAGCAGCTTACCCGGGACTAGAGCGGATACGCAGTATTTT.

The V and J genes are TRBV7-9 and TRBJ2-7, with D unresolved. Trimming stripped 1 base from V and 7 bases from J, with 8 bases between. Germline V gene data show CDR1 as SEHNR and CDR2 as FQNEAQ (reference sequence). The CDR3 runs 12 residues. The CDR3 coding sequence is TGTGCCAGCAGCTTAGGTTTAGAGGAGCAGTACTTC. Translated, it gives CASSLGLEEQYF.